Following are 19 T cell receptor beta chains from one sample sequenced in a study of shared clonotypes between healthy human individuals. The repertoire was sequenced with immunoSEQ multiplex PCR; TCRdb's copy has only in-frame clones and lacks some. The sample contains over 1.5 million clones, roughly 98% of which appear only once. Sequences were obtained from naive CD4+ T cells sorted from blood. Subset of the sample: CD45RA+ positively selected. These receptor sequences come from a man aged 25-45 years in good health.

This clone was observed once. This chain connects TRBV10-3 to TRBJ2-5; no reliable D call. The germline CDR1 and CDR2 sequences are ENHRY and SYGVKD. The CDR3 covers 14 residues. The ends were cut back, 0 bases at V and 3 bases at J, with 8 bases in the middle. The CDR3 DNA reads TGTGCCATCAGTGAGTCGAGAGCGAAAGAGACCCAGTACTTC. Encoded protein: CAISESRAKETQYF.

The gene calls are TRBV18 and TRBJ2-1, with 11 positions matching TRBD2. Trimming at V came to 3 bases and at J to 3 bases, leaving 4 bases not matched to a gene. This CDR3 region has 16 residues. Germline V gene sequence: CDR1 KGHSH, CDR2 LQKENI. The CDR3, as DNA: TGTGCCAGCTCACCCATAGCGGGAGGGAGCTACAATGAGCAGTTCTTC. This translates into CASSPIAGGSYNEQFF.

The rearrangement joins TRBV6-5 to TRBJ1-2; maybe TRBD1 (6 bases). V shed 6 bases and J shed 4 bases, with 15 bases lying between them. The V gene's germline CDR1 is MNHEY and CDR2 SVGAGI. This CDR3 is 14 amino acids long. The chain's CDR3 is CASRFLPGAYGYTF. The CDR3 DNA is TGTGCCAGCAGATTCTTACCGGGGGCCTATGGCTACACCTTC.

For the CDR3, the DNA is TGTGCCAGCAGCTTCCGGGCCCAACCCGTCACTGAAGCTTTCTTT. Protein sequence: CASSFRAQPVTEAFF. This chain joins TRBV7-6 and TRBJ1-1; D is unclear. This CDR3 has 15 residues. V lost 3 bases to trimming and J lost 4 bases, with 15 bases between them. Germline CDR1 SGHVS, CDR2 FNYEAQ.

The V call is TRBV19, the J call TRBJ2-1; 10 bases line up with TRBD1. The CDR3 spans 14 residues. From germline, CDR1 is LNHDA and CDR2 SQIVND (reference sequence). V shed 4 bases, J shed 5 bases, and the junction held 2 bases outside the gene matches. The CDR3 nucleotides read TGTGCCAGTAGTAAGGGGACAGGGGACAATGAGCAGTTCTTC. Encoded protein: CASSKGTGDNEQFF.

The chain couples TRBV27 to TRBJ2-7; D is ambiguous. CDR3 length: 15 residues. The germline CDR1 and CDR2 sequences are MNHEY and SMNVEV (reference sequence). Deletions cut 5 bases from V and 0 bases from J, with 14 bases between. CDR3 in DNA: TGTGCCAGCAGTCCGTCAACCCCCAGCTCCTACGAGCAGTACTTC. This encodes CASSPSTPSSYEQYF.

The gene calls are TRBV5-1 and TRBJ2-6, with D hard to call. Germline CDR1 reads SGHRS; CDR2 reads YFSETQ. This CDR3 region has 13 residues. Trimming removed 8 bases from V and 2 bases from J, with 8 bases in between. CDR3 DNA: TGCGCCAGTAGCACCCCTGGGGCCAACGTCCTGACTTTC. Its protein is CASSTPGANVLTF.

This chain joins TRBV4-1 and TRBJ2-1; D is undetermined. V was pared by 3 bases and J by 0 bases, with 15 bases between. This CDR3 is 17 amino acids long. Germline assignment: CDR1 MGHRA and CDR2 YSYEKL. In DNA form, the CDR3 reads TGCGCCAGCAGCCACGGACCCGCTTCTAGCTCCTACAATGAGCAGTTCTTC. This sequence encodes CASSHGPASSSYNEQFF.

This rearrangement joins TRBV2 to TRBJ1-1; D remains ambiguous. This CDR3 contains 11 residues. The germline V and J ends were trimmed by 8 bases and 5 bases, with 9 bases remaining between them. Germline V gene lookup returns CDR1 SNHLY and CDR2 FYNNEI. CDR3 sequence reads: CASGRVTEAFF. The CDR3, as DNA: TGTGCCAGCGGAAGGGTTACTGAAGCTTTCTTT.

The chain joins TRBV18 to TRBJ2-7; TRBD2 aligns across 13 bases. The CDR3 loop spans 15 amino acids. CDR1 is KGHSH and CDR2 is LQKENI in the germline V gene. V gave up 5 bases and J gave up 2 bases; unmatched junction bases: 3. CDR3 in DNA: TGTGCCAGCTCAGGACTAGCGGGGGACCCCTACGAGCAGTACTTC. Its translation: CASSGLAGDPYEQYF. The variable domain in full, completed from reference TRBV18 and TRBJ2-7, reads NAGVMQNPRHLVRRRGQEARLRCSPMKGHSHVYWYRQLPEEGLKFMVYLQKENIIDESGMPKERFSAEFPKEGPSILRIQQVVRGDSAAYFCASSGLAGDPYEQYFGPGTRLTVT.

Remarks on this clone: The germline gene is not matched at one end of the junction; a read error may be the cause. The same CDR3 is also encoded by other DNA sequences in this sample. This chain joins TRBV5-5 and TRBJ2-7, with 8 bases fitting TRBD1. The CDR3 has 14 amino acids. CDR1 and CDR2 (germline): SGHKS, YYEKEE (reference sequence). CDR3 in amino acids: CASSLGTGPYEQYF. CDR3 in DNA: TGTGCCAGCAGTTTGGGGACAGGACCTTACGAGCAGTACTTC.

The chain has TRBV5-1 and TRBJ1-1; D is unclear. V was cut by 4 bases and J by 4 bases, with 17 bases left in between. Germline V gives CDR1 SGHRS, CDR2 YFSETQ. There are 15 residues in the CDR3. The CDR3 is CASSTPDSTPTEAFF. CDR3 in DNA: TGCGCCAGCAGCACTCCGGACTCAACTCCCACTGAAGCTTTCTTT.

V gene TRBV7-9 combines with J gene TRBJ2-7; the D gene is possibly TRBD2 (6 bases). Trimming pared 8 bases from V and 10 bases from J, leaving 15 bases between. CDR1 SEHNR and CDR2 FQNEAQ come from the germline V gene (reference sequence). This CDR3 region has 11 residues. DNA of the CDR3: TGTGCCAGCCGCGCCGGGGGTCGACAGTACTTC. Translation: CASRAGGRQYF.

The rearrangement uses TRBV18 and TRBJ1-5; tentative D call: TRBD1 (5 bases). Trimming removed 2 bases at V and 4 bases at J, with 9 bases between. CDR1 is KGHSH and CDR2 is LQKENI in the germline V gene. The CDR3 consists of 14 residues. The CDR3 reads CASSPEAGNQPQHF. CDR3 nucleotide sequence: TGTGCCAGCTCACCAGAGGCAGGGAATCAGCCCCAGCATTTT.

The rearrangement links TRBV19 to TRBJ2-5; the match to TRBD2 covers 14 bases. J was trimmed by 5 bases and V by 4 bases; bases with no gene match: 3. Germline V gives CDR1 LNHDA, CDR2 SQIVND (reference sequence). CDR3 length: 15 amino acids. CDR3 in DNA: TGTGCCAGTAGTACACGACTAGCGGGAGGGGAGACCCAGTACTTC. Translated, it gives CASSTRLAGGETQYF.

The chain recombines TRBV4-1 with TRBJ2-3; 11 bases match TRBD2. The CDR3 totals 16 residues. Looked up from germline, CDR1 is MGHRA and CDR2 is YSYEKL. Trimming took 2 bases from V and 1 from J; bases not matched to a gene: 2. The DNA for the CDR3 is TGCGCCAGCAGCCAATTGGGACTAGCGGGCACAGATACGCAGTATTTT. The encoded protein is CASSQLGLAGTDTQYF.

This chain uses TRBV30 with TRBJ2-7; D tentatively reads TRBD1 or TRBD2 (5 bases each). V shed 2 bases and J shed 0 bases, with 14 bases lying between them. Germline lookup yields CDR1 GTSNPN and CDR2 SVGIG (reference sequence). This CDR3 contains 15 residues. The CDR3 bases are TGTGCCTGGAGTCCCGGGACGGCCAGCTCCTACGAGCAGTACTTC. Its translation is CAWSPGTASSYEQYF.

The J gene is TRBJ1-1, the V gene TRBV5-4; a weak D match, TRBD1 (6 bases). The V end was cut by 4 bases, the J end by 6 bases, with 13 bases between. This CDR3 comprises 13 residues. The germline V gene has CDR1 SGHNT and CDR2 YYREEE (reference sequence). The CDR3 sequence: CASSRDNLAEAFF. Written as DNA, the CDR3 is TGTGCCAGCAGCCGGGACAATCTCGCTGAAGCTTTCTTT.

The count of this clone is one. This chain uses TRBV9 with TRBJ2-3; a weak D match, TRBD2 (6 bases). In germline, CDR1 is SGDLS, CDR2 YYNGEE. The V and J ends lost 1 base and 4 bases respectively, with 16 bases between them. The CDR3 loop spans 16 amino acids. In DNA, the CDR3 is TGTGCCAGCAGCGTATTATCCGGGAGTGGCGCAGATACGCAGTATTTT. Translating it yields CASSVLSGSGADTQYF.